The 24 T cell receptor beta chains given below trace back to one sample, sequenced in a study of regulatory T cells. The PCR used 52 TRBV and 13 TRBJ primers. Produced via immunoSEQ multiplex PCR; TCRdb's table is partial and in-frame only. The table lists over 30,000 clones, about 93% of them singletons. Study-wide results and caveats: Hydrophobic residues at CDR3 positions 6 and 7 were enriched in conventional CD4+ T cells of CD3G-deficient patients.

Their recognized antigens are unknown. Material: conventional CD4+ T cells sorted from blood. The receptors were gathered from a child aged 2-15 years with CD3G deficiency.

The chain uses TRBV28 and TRBJ2-7, with D perhaps being TRBD1 or TRBD2 (5 bases each). This CDR3 region has 16 residues. V shed 2 bases and J shed 2 bases, with 16 bases lying between them. Per the germline V gene, CDR1 is MDHEN and CDR2 is SYDVKM. CDR3 nucleotides: TGTGCCAGCAGTTTAGGCGAGAGGGGTTCGGCCTACGAGCAGTACTTC. Protein product: CASSLGERGSAYEQYF.

The chain joins TRBV7-8 to TRBJ2-2, with D possibly matching TRBD2 (7 bases). Germline CDR1 is SGHVS and CDR2 is FQNEAQ. The CDR3 sequence is 14 residues long. CDR3: CDGGGTPYTGELFF. For the CDR3, the DNA is TGTGATGGGGGGGGCACCCCCTACACCGGGGAGCTGTTTTTT.

This clone was counted only a few times. The gene calls are TRBV28 and TRBJ2-7, with TRBD2 identical over 9 bases. The CDR3 is made up of 14 amino acids. The ends lost 8 bases at V and 3 bases at J; junction bases unmatched: 8. CDR1 is MDHEN and CDR2 is SYDVKM in the germline V gene. The CDR3 nucleotides read TGTGCCAGCTCGGGGGCGGGAGGGAGCTACGAGCAGTACTTC. Protein product: CASSGAGGSYEQYF.

CDR3 bases: TGCGCCAGCAGCTTGGGGACAGTAGGCTACAATGAGCAGTTCTTC. Translating it yields CASSLGTVGYNEQFF. V and J are TRBV5-1 and TRBJ2-1, with D possibly TRBD1 on 6 matching bases. Germline V gene sequence: CDR1 SGHRS, CDR2 YFSETQ. V was trimmed by 0 bases and J by 3 bases, leaving 10 bases between them. This CDR3 is 15 amino acids long.

V gene TRBV7-9 combines with J gene TRBJ2-3; 10 positions agree with TRBD1. Unmatched junction bases numbered 3, after V lost 3 bases and J lost 6 bases. The CDR3 totals 14 residues. CDR1 is SEHNR, CDR2 FQNEAQ, per germline (reference sequence). The CDR3 spells CASSLDRGSDTQYF. The CDR3 DNA is TGTGCCAGCAGCTTGGACAGGGGGTCGGATACGCAGTATTTT.

The V call is TRBV9, the J call TRBJ2-3, with D possibly being TRBD1 (5 bases). The CDR3 has 15 residues. The V gene's germline CDR1 is SGDLS and CDR2 YYNGEE. The germline V and J ends were trimmed by 0 bases and 4 bases, with 12 bases remaining between them. The CDR3 DNA reads TGTGCCAGCAGCGTAGAGGGGCGGCCTCCAGATACGCAGTATTTT. This encodes CASSVEGRPPDTQYF.

This chain connects TRBV6-1 to TRBJ2-7; D gene uncertain. Trimming took 5 bases from V and 1 from J, leaving 9 bases between them. Germline CDR1 reads MNHNS; CDR2 reads SASEGT. The CDR3 has 13 residues. Written as DNA, the CDR3 is TGTGCCAGCAGTTTGCTAGGGTCCTACGAGCAGTACTTC. This translates into CASSLLGSYEQYF.

The chain uses TRBV5-1 and TRBJ2-1, with unresolved D. CDR3 length equals 14 residues. Germline V lookup: CDR1 SGHRS, CDR2 YFSETQ. V shed 0 bases and J shed 9 bases, with 13 bases lying between them. The CDR3 nucleotides read TGCGCCAGCAGCTTGGTTGCTAGACGGTCTGAGCAGTTCTTC. Translating gives CASSLVARRSEQFF. Complete variable domain (other parts from reference TRBV5-1 and TRBJ2-1): KAGVTQTPRYLIKTRGQQVTLSCSPISGHRSVSWYQQTPGQGLQFLFEYFSETQRNKGNFPGRFSGRQFSNSRSEMNVSTLELGDSALYLCASSLVARRSEQFFGPGTRLTVL.

The V call is TRBV28, the J call TRBJ2-7; D is perhaps TRBD1 (8 bases). CDR1 and CDR2 from the germline V gene are MDHEN and SYDVKM. The CDR3 runs to 15 residues. V was pared by 5 bases and J by 2 bases, with 16 bases between. CDR3 amino acids: CASSTTGGVPYEQYF. As DNA, the CDR3 is TGTGCCAGCAGTACAACAGGGGGGGTTCCCTACGAGCAGTACTTC.

This chain links TRBV28 with TRBJ2-1; TRBD2 matches 10 bases. The CDR3 runs to 16 residues. CDR1 is MDHEN, CDR2 SYDVKM, per germline. V lost 2 bases to trimming and J lost 8 bases; unmatched junction nucleotides: 9. The CDR3 nucleotides read TGTGCCAGCAGTTTACCCAGCGGGAGGGCTGGTGATGAGCAGTTCTTC. Translation: CASSLPSGRAGDEQFF.

The CDR3 coding sequence is TGTGCCGAGCTGACAGGGATTGACAAAAACATTCAGTACTTC. Residues: CAELTGIDKNIQYF. The chain links TRBV6-6 to TRBJ2-4, with 7 bases identical to TRBD1. The trim removed 11 bases at V and 3 bases at J, leaving 10 bases unmatched. The germline CDR1 and CDR2 sequences are MNHNY and SVGAGI (reference sequence). CDR3 length equals 14 residues.

The chain combines TRBV28 with TRBJ1-2; 10 positions agree with TRBD1. The V segment lost 5 bases and the J segment 7 bases; nucleotides outside the gene matches: 10. The germline gives CDR1 MDHEN, CDR2 SYDVKM. The CDR3 runs 15 residues. The CDR3 protein is CASSPTDRGVRGYTF. For the CDR3, the DNA is TGTGCCAGCAGTCCAACGGACAGGGGGGTCCGTGGCTACACCTTC.

The rearrangement links TRBV28 to TRBJ2-3; 14 bases map to TRBD2. CDR3 size: 16 residues. The germline CDR1 and CDR2 sequences are MDHEN and SYDVKM. After removal of 4 bases from V and 3 bases from J, the junction contained 3 bases not matched to a gene. The CDR3 sequence: CASSSGTSGSTDTQYF. DNA of the CDR3: TGTGCCAGCAGTTCGGGGACTAGCGGGAGTACAGATACGCAGTATTTT. Full variable domain (outside the CDR3, taken from reference TRBV28 and TRBJ2-3): DVKVTQSSRYLVKRTGEKVFLECVQDMDHENMFWYRQDPGLGLRLIYFSYDVKMKEKGDIPEGYSVSREKKERFSLILESASTNQTSMYLCASSSGTSGSTDTQYFGPGTRLTVL.

The gene calls are TRBV6-6 and TRBJ2-3, with 7 bases that match TRBD1. The germline CDR1 and CDR2 sequences are MNHNY and SVGAGI (reference sequence). This CDR3 comprises 14 residues. Trimming cost V 5 bases and J 4 bases; bases outside gene matches: 6. This CDR3 is CASSTHRGSDTQYF. The CDR3 coding sequence is TGTGCCAGCAGTACCCACAGGGGATCAGATACGCAGTATTTT.

The chain links TRBV28 to TRBJ1-1; D ambiguous. V lost 6 bases to trimming and J lost 5 bases, with 13 bases between them. The CDR3 contains 13 residues. Germline CDR1 reads MDHEN; CDR2 reads SYDVKM. As DNA, the CDR3 is TGTGCCAGCAGCCCCGTGGTTGGGACTGAAGCTTTCTTT. This codes for CASSPVVGTEAFF.

This rearrangement joins TRBV28 to TRBJ2-7, with 8 bases lining up with TRBD2. Germline V lookup: CDR1 MDHEN, CDR2 SYDVKM. The V gene end was trimmed by 5 bases and the J gene end by 6 bases; junction bases not matched to a gene: 12. This CDR3 is built from 15 residues. The CDR3 nucleotides are TGTGCCAGCAGTGTGTCCGGGACTAGGGCAGTCGAGCAGTACTTC. Protein product: CASSVSGTRAVEQYF.

This chain joins TRBV6-1 and TRBJ2-1, with 8 nucleotides matching TRBD1. There are 12 residues in the CDR3. From germline, CDR1 is MNHNS and CDR2 SASEGT. V was pared by 4 bases and J by 11 bases, with 4 bases of the junction left unmatched. The CDR3 reads CASSGQGIQQFF. In DNA, the CDR3 is TGTGCCAGCAGTGGACAGGGGATCCAGCAGTTCTTC.

The V call is TRBV6-1, the J call TRBJ2-1, with TRBD2 identical over 9 bases. The V gene's germline CDR1 is MNHNS and CDR2 SASEGT. The J segment lost 8 bases and the V segment lost 6 bases, leaving 8 bases of the junction unmatched. CDR3 size: 14 residues. CDR3 in amino acids: CASRTSGRSHEQFF. DNA for the CDR3: TGTGCCAGCAGGACGAGCGGGAGGTCTCATGAGCAGTTCTTC.

V and J are TRBV28 and TRBJ2-7; D is unclear. V was cut by 5 bases and J by 3 bases, with 17 bases left in between. There are 15 residues in the CDR3. Germline CDR1 is MDHEN and CDR2 is SYDVKM. Here the CDR3 reads CASSPIPRRDYEQYF. The CDR3 DNA sequence: TGTGCCAGCAGTCCAATACCCCGAAGAGACTACGAGCAGTACTTC.

This chain joins TRBV7-9 and TRBJ2-1, with TRBD2 matching over 9 bases. Per the germline V gene, CDR1 is SEHNR and CDR2 is FQNEAQ (reference sequence). J was trimmed by 7 bases and V by 1 base; bases with no gene match: 5. This CDR3 spans 15 amino acids. CDR3 in DNA: TGTGCCAGCAGCTTAGGCGGGAGGGCCCTTAATGAGCAGTTCTTC. The encoded protein is CASSLGGRALNEQFF.

The V call is TRBV28, the J call TRBJ2-7, with no clear D. Trimming shortened V by 5 bases and J by 7 bases, and 18 bases separated the two germline ends. Looked up from germline, CDR1 is MDHEN and CDR2 is SYDVKM. CDR3 length: 14 amino acids. In DNA, the CDR3 is TGTGCCAGCAGTCTAAGGGCCCCTACACGGGAGCAGTACTTC. It encodes CASSLRAPTREQYF. Filled out from reference TRBV28 and TRBJ2-7, the complete variable domain reads DVKVTQSSRYLVKRTGEKVFLECVQDMDHENMFWYRQDPGLGLRLIYFSYDVKMKEKGDIPEGYSVSREKKERFSLILESASTNQTSMYLCASSLRAPTREQYFGPGTRLTVT.

The chain's CDR3 is CASSTAGTPKPPYEQYF. CDR3 sequence (DNA): TGTGCCAGCAGTACGGCCGGGACACCCAAACCTCCCTACGAGCAGTACTTC. V is TRBV28 and J is TRBJ2-7; D may be TRBD1 (6 bases). The germline V gene has CDR1 MDHEN and CDR2 SYDVKM. CDR3 length: 17 residues. With 5 bases removed from V and 2 bases from J, the gap between germline ends came to 22 bases.

This chain connects TRBV28 to TRBJ2-5; 9 positions agree with TRBD1. J was trimmed by 1 base and V by 6 bases; bases with no gene match: 18. The CDR3 has 19 residues. Per the germline V gene, CDR1 is MDHEN and CDR2 is SYDVKM. The CDR3 DNA reads TGTGCCAGCAGCCCCCCGGCTCGGGACAGGGATTTGCGCCAAGAGACCCAGTACTTC. It specifies CASSPPARDRDLRQETQYF.

The V call is TRBV7-9, the J call TRBJ2-1; the match to TRBD2 covers 8 bases. CDR3 length: 15 residues. The germline CDR1 and CDR2 sequences are SEHNR and FQNEAQ (reference sequence). Germline trimming cut 5 bases from V and 4 bases from J; bases unmatched to any gene: 7. The CDR3 spells CASSLLAGGYNEQFF. The CDR3 coding sequence is TGTGCCAGCAGCCTCCTAGCGGGTGGGTACAATGAGCAGTTCTTC.